A single T cell receptor beta chain is shown here with its context. The antigen remains unidentified. Germline values: CDR1 MNHNS, CDR2 SASEGT. This CDR3 region has 14 residues. Trimming took 1 base from V and 5 from J, leaving 11 bases between them. TCRdb analysed the 5' RACE reads with MiXCR anew, one entry per CDR3 protein. The data contain about 310,000 distinct CDR3 sequences, approximately 3.9% of them seen just once; the ten biggest clones take up roughly a quarter. These data are taken from a study of T cells after yellow fever vaccination. Study results and limitations: Primary-vaccination clones mostly resurfaced post-booster (approximately 96% CD4, just under 90% CD8).

The chain couples TRBV6-1 to TRBJ1-2; D perhaps matches TRBD1 (5 bases). Sequenced here: PBMCs, sampled on the day of the yellow fever booster vaccination. This TCR was recovered from a man between 18 and 35 years old who received the YFV17D yellow fever vaccine. The DNA for the CDR3 is TGTGCCAGCAGTGAAGAAGGGACTGATTATGGCTACACCTTC. Protein: CASSEEGTDYGYTF.